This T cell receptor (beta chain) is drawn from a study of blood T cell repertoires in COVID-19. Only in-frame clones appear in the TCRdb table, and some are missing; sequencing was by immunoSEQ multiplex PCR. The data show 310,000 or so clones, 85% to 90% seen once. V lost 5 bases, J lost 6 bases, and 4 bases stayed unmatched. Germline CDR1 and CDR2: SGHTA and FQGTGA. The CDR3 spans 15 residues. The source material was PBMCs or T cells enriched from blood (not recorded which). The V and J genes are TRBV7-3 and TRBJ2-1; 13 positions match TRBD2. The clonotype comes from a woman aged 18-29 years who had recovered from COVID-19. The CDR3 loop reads CASSPGTSGTNEQFF. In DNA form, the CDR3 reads TGTGCCAGCAGCCCGGGGACTAGCGGGACCAATGAGCAGTTCTTC.